One sample yielded the 29 T cell receptor beta chains listed below, sequenced in a study of OX40 agonist ivuxolimab in advanced cancers. TCRdb's table, derived via immunoSEQ multiplex PCR, lists solely in-frame clones and lacks some. The table lists roughly 64,000 clones, approximately 80% of them singletons. The sample here was CD4+ or CD8+ T cells sorted from blood, taken in a trial of the OX40 agonist ivuxolimab. The receptors come from an adult with an advanced solid tumor such as melanoma, head and neck, liver or kidney cancer.

The chain has TRBV7-2 and TRBJ2-1, with TRBD2 matching 12 bases. This CDR3 region has 15 residues. Per the germline V gene, CDR1 is SGHTA and CDR2 is FQGNSA. Trimming at V came to 5 bases and at J to 5 bases, leaving 4 bases not matched to a gene. The CDR3 sequence: CASSLRLAGDNEQFF. The DNA for the CDR3 is TGTGCCAGCAGCCTCCGACTAGCGGGAGACAATGAGCAGTTCTTC.

The chain combines TRBV6-5 with TRBJ1-1; tentative D call: TRBD1 (6 bases). The length of the CDR3 is 13 residues. The germline CDR1 and CDR2 sequences are MNHEY and SVGAGI. V lost 6 bases, J lost 11 bases, and 19 bases lay in between. The CDR3 loop reads CASSPTMGARAFF. As DNA, the CDR3 is TGTGCCAGCAGCCCCACGATGGGGGCGCGGGCTTTCTTT.

The chain uses TRBV6-6 and TRBJ1-4, with TRBD1 as a possible D gene (6 bases). Trimming took off 6 bases at V and 6 bases at J, with 14 bases between the two ends. Germline V gene lookup returns CDR1 MNHNY and CDR2 SVGAGI (reference sequence). The CDR3 runs to 14 residues. The CDR3 DNA follows: TGTGCCAGCAGCATACAGGGAGATTATGAAAAACTGTTTTTT. This codes for CASSIQGDYEKLFF.

DNA for the CDR3: TGTGCCAGCAGCTTAGCAGTTAGCGGGAGAGGAAATGAGCAGTTCTTC. Protein: CASSLAVSGRGNEQFF. This rearrangement joins TRBV7-8 to TRBJ2-1, with 9 positions matching TRBD2. V was clipped by 0 bases and J by 7 bases; unmatched bases: 7. The CDR3 loop spans 16 amino acids. The germline CDR1 and CDR2 sequences are SGHVS and FQNEAQ.

The V gene is TRBV19, the J gene TRBJ1-2; tentative D call: TRBD1 (6 bases). The CDR3 spans 14 residues. V was shortened by 4 bases and J by 2 bases, with 11 bases between the two germline ends. CDR1 LNHDA and CDR2 SQIVND come from the germline V gene (reference sequence). CDR3 DNA: TGTGCCAGTAGTAACATCGGGGGCAACTATGGCTACACCTTC. It encodes CASSNIGGNYGYTF.

The chain links TRBV7-2 to TRBJ2-7, with D perhaps TRBD2 (6 bases). Germline CDR1 SGHTA, CDR2 FQGNSA. Trimming stripped 5 bases from V and 1 base from J, with 12 bases between. The length of the CDR3 is 14 residues. The CDR3 region is CASSIMGGSYEQYF. CDR3 coding DNA: TGTGCCAGCAGCATTATGGGGGGTTCCTACGAGCAGTACTTC.

The rearrangement links TRBV11-2 to TRBJ2-7; 11 bases are shared with TRBD2. The length of the CDR3 is 16 residues. V shed 3 bases and J 4 bases; nucleotides not matched to a gene: 8. The germline gives CDR1 SGHAT, CDR2 FQNNGV. CDR3: CASSFSSGGYYYEQYF. The CDR3 bases are TGTGCCAGCAGCTTTTCTAGCGGGGGGTACTATTACGAGCAGTACTTC.

The chain uses TRBV29-1 and TRBJ2-1; 14 bases line up with TRBD2. The V gene's germline CDR1 is SQVTM and CDR2 ANQGSEA. After removal of 7 bases from V and 7 bases from J, the junction contained 9 bases not matched to a gene. This CDR3 has 15 amino acids. The CDR3 nucleotides are TGCAGCGCTTCTCCCGGGACTAGCGGGAGAAATGAGCAGTTCTTC. Translation: CSASPGTSGRNEQFF.

The chain employs TRBV19 and TRBJ1-4, with a tentative D call TRBD1 (6 bases). The V and J ends lost 9 bases and 0 bases respectively, with 17 bases between them. This CDR3 spans 16 amino acids. The V gene's germline CDR1 is LNHDA and CDR2 SQIVND (reference sequence). The CDR3 spells CARGQFGDSTNEKLFF. Written as DNA, the CDR3 is TGTGCCAGAGGACAGTTTGGGGACTCAACTAATGAAAAACTGTTTTTT.

This clone was seen only once. This chain links TRBV4-1 with TRBJ1-2; D is ambiguous. CDR1 MGHRA and CDR2 YSYEKL come from the germline V gene. V shed 1 base and J shed 4 bases, with 13 bases lying between them. This CDR3 is built from 15 residues. The CDR3 bases are TGCGCCAGCAGCCAAGCACCAGATAGTATCTATGGCTACACCTTC. Amino acids: CASSQAPDSIYGYTF.

This chain connects TRBV5-5 to TRBJ2-7; tentatively, D is TRBD1 or TRBD2 (6 bases each). The CDR3 is made up of 17 amino acids. CDR1 SGHKS and CDR2 YYEKEE come from the germline V gene (reference sequence). Trimming removed 2 bases from V and 4 bases from J, with 22 bases in between. Here the CDR3 reads CASSFEVVGGRGYEQYF. The CDR3 DNA sequence: TGTGCCAGCAGCTTCGAAGTGGTTGGGGGGCGCGGATACGAGCAGTACTTC.

The chain recombines TRBV7-8 with TRBJ1-4, with 7 bases lining up with TRBD1. This CDR3 has 16 amino acids. From germline, CDR1 is SGHVS and CDR2 FQNEAQ. V shed 5 bases and J 3 bases; nucleotides not matched to a gene: 9. CDR3 nucleotides: TGTGCCAGCAGCCGGAATTACAGGGGAGCTAATGAAAAACTGTTTTTT. Residues: CASSRNYRGANEKLFF.

J is TRBJ1-1 and V is TRBV5-5; D not certain. The V end was cut by 1 base, the J end by 2 bases, with 6 bases between. The CDR3 runs to 13 residues. The germline V gene has CDR1 SGHKS and CDR2 YYEKEE (reference sequence). As DNA, the CDR3 is TGTGCCAGCAGCTTGACACTAAACACTGAAGCTTTCTTT. The encoded protein is CASSLTLNTEAFF.

The rearrangement uses TRBV18 and TRBJ1-1; the D is unclear. The ends were cut back, 1 base at V and 6 bases at J, with 15 bases in the middle. From germline, CDR1 is KGHSH and CDR2 LQKENI. The CDR3 is 15 residues long. CDR3 coding DNA: TGTGCCAGCTCACCACTAGGGTCTGAACTTTCTGAAGCTTTCTTT. As protein: CASSPLGSELSEAFF.

The V and J genes are TRBV6-5 and TRBJ2-3, with 15 bases aligning to TRBD2. The CDR3 runs to 15 residues. Germline CDR1 MNHEY, CDR2 SVGAGI. V shed 6 bases and J 7 bases; nucleotides not matched to a gene: 5. The CDR3 coding sequence is TGTGCCAGCAGGCCCGGACTAGCGGGGGGGTATACGCAGTATTTT. Protein: CASRPGLAGGYTQYF.

The rearrangement uses TRBV4-1 and TRBJ1-2; D unclear. This CDR3 is 16 amino acids long. Germline V gene sequence: CDR1 MGHRA, CDR2 YSYEKL. V lost 2 bases, J lost 2 bases, and 15 bases lay in between. CDR3 sequence (DNA): TGCGCCAGCAGCCAACCACTGGCAGGTCAAAACTATGGCTACACCTTC. It yields the protein CASSQPLAGQNYGYTF.

The genes are TRBV15 and TRBJ1-2; D might be TRBD1 (6 bases). Trimming shortened V by 4 bases and J by 9 bases, and 24 bases separated the two germline ends. The CDR3 contains 16 residues. Per the germline V gene, CDR1 is LNHNV and CDR2 is YYDKDF (reference sequence). CDR3 sequence: CATSTHERGRWSRYTF. The CDR3 nucleotides read TGTGCCACCAGCACACATGAACGGGGGCGATGGTCCCGCTACACCTTC.

The gene calls are TRBV19 and TRBJ2-3, with TRBD2 identical over 12 bases. The germline gives CDR1 LNHDA, CDR2 SQIVND (reference sequence). The junction had 9 bases not matched to a gene; V was cut back by 9 bases and J by 5 bases. The CDR3 has 15 amino acids. CDR3 nucleotide sequence: TGTGCCAGCTCGGGACTAGCGGGTGAGGGAGATACGCAGTATTTT. As protein: CASSGLAGEGDTQYF.

The CDR3 spells CAISRQGINQPQHF. CDR3 nucleotide sequence: TGTGCCATCAGTCGGCAGGGCATAAATCAGCCCCAGCATTTT. The chain combines TRBV10-3 with TRBJ1-5; the D gene is possibly TRBD1 (5 bases). The CDR3 length is 14 residues. V shed 5 bases and J shed 4 bases, with 12 bases lying between them. CDR1 and CDR2 (germline): ENHRY, SYGVKD.

The chain carries TRBV5-1 and TRBJ1-3; D unresolved. The V gene's germline CDR1 is SGHRS and CDR2 YFSETQ. This CDR3 contains 14 residues. Trimming took off 0 bases at V and 3 bases at J, with 7 bases between the two ends. CDR3 sequence: CASSLVGYGNTIYF. The CDR3 nucleotides are TGCGCCAGCAGCTTGGTAGGGTATGGAAACACCATATATTTT.

The rearrangement links TRBV2 to TRBJ2-2; 7 nucleotides match TRBD2. The V gene's germline CDR1 is SNHLY and CDR2 FYNNEI. The J segment lost 6 bases and the V segment lost 7 bases, leaving 8 bases of the junction unmatched. The CDR3 covers 14 residues. CDR3 sequence reads: CASTWTSRSGELFF. DNA for the CDR3: TGTGCCAGCACCTGGACTAGTAGGTCCGGGGAGCTGTTTTTT. The complete variable domain, with remaining parts taken from reference TRBV2 and TRBJ2-2, reads EPEVTQTPSHQVTQMGQEVILRCVPISNHLYFYWYRQILGQKVEFLVSFYNNEISEKSEIFDDQFSVERPDGSNFTLKIRSTKLEDSAMYFCASTWTSRSGELFFGEGSRLTVL.

V and J are TRBV11-2 and TRBJ1-5, with D maybe TRBD1 (6 bases). Germline loops: CDR1 SGHAT, CDR2 FQNNGV. Trimming removed 3 bases from V and 5 bases from J, with 14 bases in between. CDR3 length: 15 amino acids. CDR3 in DNA: TGTGCCAGCAGCTTGTCGGGGGCGAGGGATCAGCCCCAGCATTTT. It is translated as CASSLSGARDQPQHF.

This rearrangement joins TRBV29-1 to TRBJ1-1; 10 positions agree with TRBD1. Trimming at V came to 5 bases and at J to 6 bases, leaving 3 bases not matched to a gene. The CDR3 length is 12 residues. Germline-derived CDR1 and CDR2 are SQVTM and ANQGSEA. The CDR3 DNA reads TGCAGCGTTCGGGACAGGGGTCCTGAAGCTTTCTTT. Translating gives CSVRDRGPEAFF.

This chain joins TRBV6-5 and TRBJ2-7; 8 bases align to TRBD1. The CDR3 length is 15 residues. With V trimmed by 4 bases and J by 2 bases, 7 bases remained unmatched. Germline V gene lookup returns CDR1 MNHEY and CDR2 SVGAGI. CDR3 residues: CASSSYRGITYEQYF. CDR3 DNA: TGTGCCAGCAGTTCTTACAGGGGGATAACCTACGAGCAGTACTTC.

This clone has a handful of counts. J is TRBJ1-5 and V is TRBV6-5; D perhaps matches TRBD1 (5 bases). Germline V CDR1 and CDR2: MNHEY, SVGAGI. The CDR3 sequence is 14 residues long. The germline V and J ends were trimmed by 6 bases and 1 base, with 10 bases remaining between them. The CDR3, as DNA: TGTGCCAGCAGGGGGGTTGAGAGCAATCAGCCCCAGCATTTT. This encodes CASRGVESNQPQHF.

The V gene is TRBV7-2, the J gene TRBJ1-2, with D unresolved. This CDR3 contains 16 residues. CDR1 is SGHTA and CDR2 is FQGNSA in the germline V gene. Trimming stripped 5 bases from V and 6 bases from J, with 22 bases between. In nucleotides, the CDR3 is TGTGCCAGCAGCAACGAACCCACGGGGTTCGAGAATGGCTACACCTTC. It codes for CASSNEPTGFENGYTF. Full variable domain (rest looked up from reference TRBV7-2 and TRBJ1-2): GAGVSQSPSNKVTEKGKDVELRCDPISGHTALYWYRQSLGQGLEFLIYFQGNSAPDKSGLPSDRFSAERTGGSVSTLTIQRTQQEDSAVYLCASSNEPTGFENGYTFGSGTRLTVV.

The chain combines TRBV5-1 with TRBJ2-3, with TRBD2 matching 10 bases. From germline, CDR1 is SGHRS and CDR2 YFSETQ. The length of the CDR3 is 17 residues. V lost 0 bases and J lost 2; bases outside the gene matches: 6. The CDR3 region has the DNA TGCGCCAGCAGCTTGGCGGGCCTAGCGGGAGCCACAGATACGCAGTATTTT. This sequence encodes CASSLAGLAGATDTQYF.

The chain couples TRBV27 to TRBJ2-7; D may be TRBD2 (6 bases). CDR1 is MNHEY and CDR2 is SMNVEV in the germline V gene (reference sequence). V lost 7 bases to trimming and J lost 1 base, with 14 bases between them. This CDR3 has 14 residues. The DNA for the CDR3 is TGTGCCAGCAAGGCTAGCGAGAAATCCTACGAGCAGTACTTC. It encodes CASKASEKSYEQYF.

The chain uses TRBV6-1 and TRBJ2-7, with TRBD1 matching 9 bases. After removal of 5 bases from V and 6 bases from J, the junction contained 5 bases not matched to a gene. Germline CDR1 MNHNS, CDR2 SASEGT. The CDR3 is made up of 13 amino acids. Here the CDR3 DNA reads TGTGCCAGCAGTTGGACAGGGGCGGGCGAGCAGTACTTC. Translated, it gives CASSWTGAGEQYF.